This T cell receptor beta chain is from a study of shared clonotypes between healthy human individuals. The study's findings and limits: Clonotype sharing among donors, it was expected, would be affected by sequencing depth.

An even split of each subset's genomic DNA across several immunoSEQ plates was performed. Clones were read by immunoSEQ multiplex PCR, and TCRdb kept only the in-frame ones, dropping some. The sample records approximately 530,000 clones, 95% to 97% being singletons. With 6 bases clipped from V and 5 bases from J, the junction kept 5 bases outside the gene matches. The V gene's germline CDR1 is SGHAT and CDR2 FQDESV (reference sequence). This CDR3 comprises 14 residues. On this clone: Its antigen is still unknown.

Caucasian adults living in Nashville, Tennessee, provided all samples. The chain recombines TRBV11-1 with TRBJ2-7; 12 bases are a match to TRBD1. Sequenced material: naive CD4+ T cells sorted from blood. The subset was: CD45RA+ positively selected. The receptor was isolated from a woman aged 25 to 39 in good health. CDR3 DNA sequence: TGTGCCAGCAGTCCGGGACAGGGGGCCCACGAGCAGTACTTC. Translating gives CASSPGQGAHEQYF. The full variable domain, rest sourced from reference TRBV11-1 and TRBJ2-7, is EAEVAQSPRYKITEKSQAVAFWCDPISGHATLYWYRQILGQGPELLVQFQDESVVDDSQLPKDRFSAERLKGVDSTLKIQPAELGDSAMYLCASSPGQGAHEQYFGPGTRLTVT.